One and the same sample provided the 20 T cell receptor beta chains below, sequenced in a study of identical twins. TCRdb re-called the 5' RACE reads with MiXCR, one entry per CDR3 protein. The sample yields 500,000 to 600,000 distinct CDR3 sequences, about 20% seen once. These data also featured in a second study, about T cells expressing NK-cell markers.

The material sequenced was CD4+ T cells sorted from blood. Every receptor here comes from a woman aged 18 to 35 in good health.

The V call is TRBV27, the J call TRBJ1-5; 8 bases are a match to TRBD1. V gave up 8 bases and J gave up 6 bases; unmatched junction bases: 15. This CDR3 spans 16 amino acids. The germline CDR1 and CDR2 sequences are MNHEY and SMNVEV (reference sequence). CDR3 sequence: CASRRGPHRAGQPQHF. CDR3 DNA: TGTGCCAGCCGCAGGGGGCCGCACAGGGCAGGTCAGCCCCAGCATTTT.

The chain has TRBV20-1 and TRBJ2-3, with D unclear. This CDR3 comprises 13 residues. V shed 3 bases and J shed 2 bases, with 9 bases lying between them. Germline-derived CDR1 and CDR2 are DFQATT and SNEGSKA (reference sequence). This CDR3 is CSARHSFTDTQYF. In DNA, the CDR3 is TGCAGTGCTAGGCACAGCTTCACAGATACGCAGTATTTT.

At least ten counts were recorded for this clonotype. V usage is TRBV5-1 and J usage is TRBJ2-7; D ambiguous. This CDR3 region has 17 residues. Germline lookup yields CDR1 SGHRS and CDR2 YFSETQ. V lost 4 bases, J lost 3 bases, and 23 bases lay in between. Written as DNA, the CDR3 is TGCGCCAGCAGCCCCGTCGGAACAGCCTCCTTCCTCTACGAGCAGTACTTC. Its translation: CASSPVGTASFLYEQYF.

This chain links TRBV5-1 with TRBJ1-1; D remains ambiguous. CDR1 is SGHRS and CDR2 is YFSETQ in the germline V gene. V was cut by 3 bases and J by 1 base, with 13 bases left in between. This CDR3 contains 15 residues. For the CDR3, the DNA is TGCGCCAGCAGCTCCTCCCGAGTAGGGAACACTGAAGCTTTCTTT. Amino acid sequence: CASSSSRVGNTEAFF.

V gene TRBV9 combines with J gene TRBJ2-1; D possibly matches TRBD1 or TRBD2 (6 bases each). This CDR3 spans 14 amino acids. The V end lost 6 bases, the J end lost 0 bases, and 10 bases lay between the germline ends. The V gene's germline CDR1 is SGDLS and CDR2 YYNGEE. CDR3 amino acids: CASTGGSSYNEQFF. The CDR3 DNA sequence: TGTGCCAGCACCGGGGGCAGCTCCTACAATGAGCAGTTCTTC.

The rearrangement joins TRBV12-3 or TRBV12-4 to TRBJ2-1; the match to TRBD1 covers 8 bases. The CDR3 runs to 14 residues. V shed 3 bases, J shed 7 bases, and the junction held 5 bases outside the gene matches. The CDR3: CASSFRTGGNEQFF. The CDR3 DNA reads as TGTGCCAGCAGTTTTCGAACAGGGGGGAATGAGCAGTTCTTC.

There are a few counts of this clonotype. This sequence joins TRBV14 and TRBJ2-5, with 14 bases lining up with TRBD2. The length of the CDR3 is 17 residues. Germline lookup yields CDR1 SGHDN and CDR2 FVKESK. V gave up 4 bases and J gave up 4 bases; unmatched junction bases: 8. The CDR3 bases are TGTGCCAGCAGCCTTCTCTCCGGGACTAGCGGGGGAGAGACCCAGTACTTC. Protein sequence: CASSLLSGTSGGETQYF.

This clonotype turned up a few times. The rearrangement joins TRBV10-3 to TRBJ1-1, with D hard to call. Germline V gene sequence: CDR1 ENHRY, CDR2 SYGVKD. This CDR3 has 15 amino acids. The V end lost 3 bases, the J end lost 0 bases, and 11 bases lay between the germline ends. The CDR3 here is CAISDREVLNTEAFF. The CDR3 DNA sequence: TGTGCCATCAGTGACCGCGAGGTACTGAACACTGAAGCTTTCTTT.

This clonotype was seen a handful of times. V gene TRBV18 combines with J gene TRBJ2-3, with D possibly being TRBD2 (5 bases). CDR3 length: 13 amino acids. Germline loops: CDR1 KGHSH, CDR2 LQKENI. V lost 2 bases to trimming and J lost 5 bases, with 8 bases between them. The CDR3 loop reads CASSPSREDTQYF. The CDR3, as DNA: TGTGCCAGCTCACCATCTCGGGAAGATACGCAGTATTTT.

This clonotype was seen many times. V is TRBV20-1 and J is TRBJ2-7, with a tentative D call TRBD2 (5 bases). The V and J ends lost 5 bases and 6 bases respectively, with 17 bases between them. The CDR3 has 13 amino acids. Looked up from germline, CDR1 is DFQATT and CDR2 is SNEGSKA (reference sequence). CDR3 residues: CSAVWSLASEQYF. In DNA, the CDR3 is TGCAGTGCTGTCTGGTCCCTAGCTTCCGAGCAGTACTTC.

The chain couples TRBV19 to TRBJ1-6; no reliable D call. There are 14 residues in the CDR3. The V and J ends lost 7 bases and 4 bases respectively, with 11 bases between them. The germline gives CDR1 LNHDA, CDR2 SQIVND (reference sequence). The CDR3 DNA follows: TGTGCCAGTACGCACGGCCAATATAATTCACCCCTCCACTTT. It translates to CASTHGQYNSPLHF.

This chain joins TRBV5-1 and TRBJ2-2, with D possibly TRBD2 on 7 matching bases. Germline values: CDR1 SGHRS, CDR2 YFSETQ. V lost 4 bases, J lost 3 bases, and 16 bases lay in between. The CDR3 extends over 16 amino acids. CDR3 loop: CASSLGAGAHTGELFF. The CDR3 DNA sequence: TGCGCCAGCAGCCTGGGGGCGGGGGCTCACACCGGGGAGCTGTTTTTT.

This rearrangement joins TRBV30 to TRBJ2-2, with D perhaps assigned TRBD1 or TRBD2 (5 bases each). The germline CDR1 and CDR2 sequences are GTSNPN and SVGIG (reference sequence). Trimming left V 4 bases short and J 5 bases short, with 14 bases between. This CDR3 comprises 14 residues. CDR3 nucleotide sequence: TGTGCCTGGAACAGGCCCTCGGGAACCGGGGAGCTGTTTTTT. It translates to CAWNRPSGTGELFF.

The rearrangement joins TRBV5-4 to TRBJ1-1, with 10 bases identical to TRBD1. This CDR3 region has 15 residues. V dropped 5 bases and J dropped 8; count of bases not matched to a gene: 12. Germline V gene sequence: CDR1 SGHNT, CDR2 YYREEE (reference sequence). The CDR3 loop reads CASRSGTGEFAEAFF. The CDR3 coding sequence is TGTGCCAGCAGGTCCGGGACAGGGGAATTCGCGGAAGCTTTCTTT.

This clonotype was seen repeatedly, ten times or more. This chain connects TRBV29-1 to TRBJ1-5; D unclear. CDR1 is SQVTM, CDR2 ANQGSEA, per germline. V lost 2 bases and J lost 5, with 10 bases in between. There are 13 residues in the CDR3. CDR3 DNA: TGCAGCGTTGAACAGGCAAGGGATCAGCCCCAGCATTTT. Its translation: CSVEQARDQPQHF.

The chain uses TRBV6-1 and TRBJ1-3; tentative D call: TRBD1 (6 bases). The V end lost 7 bases, the J end lost 2 bases, and 15 bases lay between the germline ends. Germline CDR1 is MNHNS and CDR2 is SASEGT. The CDR3 totals 15 residues. Here the CDR3 DNA reads TGTGCCAGCACCGACACAGGGTTTGCTGGAAACACCATATATTTT. Protein: CASTDTGFAGNTIYF.

As concerns this clonotype: This may be a read error: a much more frequent sequence differs by one nucleotide. This CDR3 fails to terminate in the conserved phenylalanine or tryptophan, so it likely reflects a read error. The chain links TRBV24-1 to TRBJ2-2, with 8 bases fitting TRBD1. The CDR3 contains 15 residues. CDR1 is KGHDR and CDR2 is SFDVKD in the germline V gene. V was pared by 4 bases and J by 6 bases, with 6 bases of the junction left unmatched. The CDR3 loop reads CATSDPGQGAGELFL. The CDR3 DNA reads TGTGCCACCAGTGACCCAGGACAGGGTGCCGGGGAGCTGTTTTTA.

In this sample, this clonotype turned up a few times. This chain uses TRBV12-3 or TRBV12-4 with TRBJ2-3; 10 nucleotides align to TRBD1. The trim removed 1 base at V and 4 bases at J, leaving 2 bases unmatched. CDR3 size: 15 residues. CDR3 sequence: CASSLGDRGADTQYF. The DNA for the CDR3 is TGTGCCAGCAGTTTAGGGGACAGGGGCGCAGATACGCAGTATTTT.

This chain joins TRBV7-2 and TRBJ2-5; 8 bases align to TRBD2. The CDR3 sequence is 15 residues long. CDR1 and CDR2 from the germline V gene are SGHTA and FQGNSA. The V segment lost 1 base and the J segment 5 bases; nucleotides outside the gene matches: 6. In nucleotides, the CDR3 is TGTGCCAGCAGCTTAGACCCCGGGGGGGCCGAGACCCAGTACTTC. It encodes CASSLDPGGAETQYF.

This clonotype was found once. The CDR3 sequence: CASSQVDHTQYF. The CDR3 nucleotides read TGTGCCAGCAGCCAAGTGGACCATACGCAGTATTTT. The chain employs TRBV3-1 and TRBJ2-3; D is unresolved. Trimming pared 1 base from V and 7 bases from J, leaving 6 bases between. This CDR3 comprises 12 residues. Germline V gene sequence: CDR1 LGHDT, CDR2 YNNKEL (reference sequence).